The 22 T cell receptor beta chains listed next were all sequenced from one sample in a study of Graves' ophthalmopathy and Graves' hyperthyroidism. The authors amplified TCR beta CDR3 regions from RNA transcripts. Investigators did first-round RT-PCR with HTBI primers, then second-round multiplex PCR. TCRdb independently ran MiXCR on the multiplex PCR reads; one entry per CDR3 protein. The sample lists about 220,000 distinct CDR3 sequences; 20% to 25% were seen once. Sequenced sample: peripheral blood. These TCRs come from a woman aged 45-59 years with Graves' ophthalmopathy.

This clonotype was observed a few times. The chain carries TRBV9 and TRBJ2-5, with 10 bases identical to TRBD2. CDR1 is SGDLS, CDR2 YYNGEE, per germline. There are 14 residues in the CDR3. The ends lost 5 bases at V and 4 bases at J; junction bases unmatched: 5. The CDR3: CASSRLAGRETQYF. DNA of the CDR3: TGTGCCAGCAGTCGACTAGCGGGTCGAGAGACCCAGTACTTC.

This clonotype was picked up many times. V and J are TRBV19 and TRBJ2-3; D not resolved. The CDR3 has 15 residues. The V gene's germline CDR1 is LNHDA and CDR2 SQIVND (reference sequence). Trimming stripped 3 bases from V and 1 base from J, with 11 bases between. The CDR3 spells CASSMSYLGTDTQYF. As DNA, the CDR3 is TGTGCCAGTAGTATGAGCTATTTGGGCACAGATACGCAGTATTTT.

Here the CDR3 reads CATSDRTSGSYEQYF. DNA for the CDR3: TGTGCCACCAGTGACCGGACTAGCGGGAGTTACGAGCAGTACTTC. The genes are TRBV24-1 and TRBJ2-7, with 13 bases matching TRBD2. Germline CDR1 and CDR2: KGHDR and SFDVKD. The CDR3 is 15 residues long. After removal of 4 bases from V and 4 bases from J, the junction contained 3 bases not matched to a gene.

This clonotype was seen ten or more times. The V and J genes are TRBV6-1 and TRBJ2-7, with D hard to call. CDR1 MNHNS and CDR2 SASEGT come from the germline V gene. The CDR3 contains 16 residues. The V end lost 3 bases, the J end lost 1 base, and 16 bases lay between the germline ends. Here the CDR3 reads CASSDFGRIISYEQYF. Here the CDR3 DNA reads TGTGCCAGCAGTGATTTCGGCAGGATTATTTCCTACGAGCAGTACTTC.

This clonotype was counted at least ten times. This chain's CDR3 is CAWSVRTQTGEQYF. The CDR3 region has the DNA TGTGCCTGGAGTGTTCGGACACAGACGGGCGAGCAGTACTTC. This chain links TRBV30 with TRBJ2-7; possibly TRBD1 for D (5 bases). Germline V CDR1 and CDR2: GTSNPN, SVGIG (reference sequence). The CDR3 has 14 residues. V was shortened by 0 bases and J by 6 bases, with 15 bases between the two germline ends.

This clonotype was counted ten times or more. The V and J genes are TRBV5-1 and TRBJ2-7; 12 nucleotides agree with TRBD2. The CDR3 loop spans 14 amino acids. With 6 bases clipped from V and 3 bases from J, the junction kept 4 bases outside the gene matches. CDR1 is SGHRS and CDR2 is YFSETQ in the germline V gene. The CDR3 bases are TGCGCCAGCAAAACGACTAGCGGGAGCTACGAGCAGTACTTC. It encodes CASKTTSGSYEQYF.

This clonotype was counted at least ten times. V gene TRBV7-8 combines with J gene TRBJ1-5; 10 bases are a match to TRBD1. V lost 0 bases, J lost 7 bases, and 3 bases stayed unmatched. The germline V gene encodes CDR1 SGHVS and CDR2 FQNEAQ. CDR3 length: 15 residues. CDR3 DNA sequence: TGTGCCAGCAGCTTAGCGGGGACAGGGGACCAGCCCCAGCATTTT. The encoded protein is CASSLAGTGDQPQHF.

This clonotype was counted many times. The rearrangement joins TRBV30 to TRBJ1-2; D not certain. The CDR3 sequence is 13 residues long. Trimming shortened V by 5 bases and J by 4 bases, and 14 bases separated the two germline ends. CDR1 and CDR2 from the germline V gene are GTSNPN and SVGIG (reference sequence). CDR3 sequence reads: CAWEKSGVYGYTF. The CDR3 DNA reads TGTGCCTGGGAAAAGTCTGGAGTCTATGGCTACACCTTC.

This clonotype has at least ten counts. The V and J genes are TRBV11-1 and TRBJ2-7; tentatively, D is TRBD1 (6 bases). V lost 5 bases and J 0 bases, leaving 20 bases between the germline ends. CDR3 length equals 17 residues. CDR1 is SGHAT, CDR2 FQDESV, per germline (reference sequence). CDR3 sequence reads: CASSPGVGGGVSYEQYF. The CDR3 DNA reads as TGTGCCAGCAGCCCAGGGGTAGGGGGTGGCGTCTCCTACGAGCAGTACTTC.

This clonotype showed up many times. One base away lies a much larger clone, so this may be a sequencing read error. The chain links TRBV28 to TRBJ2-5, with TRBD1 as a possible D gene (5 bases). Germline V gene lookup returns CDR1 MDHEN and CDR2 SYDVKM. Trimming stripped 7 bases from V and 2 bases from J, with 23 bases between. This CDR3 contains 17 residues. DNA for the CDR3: TGTGCCAGCAATTTGGGGCAGGGTATGGGGTGGCAAGAGACCCAGTACTTC. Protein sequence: CASNLGQGMGWQETQYF.

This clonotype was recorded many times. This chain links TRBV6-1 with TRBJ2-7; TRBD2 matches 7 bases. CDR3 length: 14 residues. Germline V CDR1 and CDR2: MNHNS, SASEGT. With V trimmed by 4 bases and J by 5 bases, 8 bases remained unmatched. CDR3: CASSGLAGWDEQYF. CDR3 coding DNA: TGTGCCAGCAGTGGACTAGCTGGATGGGACGAGCAGTACTTC.

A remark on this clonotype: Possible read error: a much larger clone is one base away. The CDR3 nucleotides read TGTGCCAGTGGTACTCGACAGGGGCGCAACTACGAGCAGTACTTC. It encodes CASGTRQGRNYEQYF. V is TRBV19 and J is TRBJ2-7, with TRBD1 matching 8 bases. The germline CDR1 and CDR2 sequences are LNHDA and SQIVND (reference sequence). The CDR3 extends over 15 amino acids. Germline trimming cut 8 bases from V and 3 bases from J; bases unmatched to any gene: 12.

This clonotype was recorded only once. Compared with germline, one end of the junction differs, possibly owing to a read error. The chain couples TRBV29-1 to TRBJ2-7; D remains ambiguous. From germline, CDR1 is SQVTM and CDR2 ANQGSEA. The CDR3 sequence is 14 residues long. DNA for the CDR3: TGCAGCGTTTGGGTGATGAGCCCTGCCTACGAGCAGTCCTTC. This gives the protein CSVWVMSPAYEQSF.

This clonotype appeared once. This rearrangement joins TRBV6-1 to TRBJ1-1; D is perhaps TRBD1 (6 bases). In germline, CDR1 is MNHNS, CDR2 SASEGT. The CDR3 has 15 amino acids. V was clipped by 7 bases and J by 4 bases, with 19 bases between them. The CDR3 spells CASNPQGARGTEAFF. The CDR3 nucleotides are TGTGCCAGCAATCCACAGGGAGCCCGCGGCACTGAAGCTTTCTTT.

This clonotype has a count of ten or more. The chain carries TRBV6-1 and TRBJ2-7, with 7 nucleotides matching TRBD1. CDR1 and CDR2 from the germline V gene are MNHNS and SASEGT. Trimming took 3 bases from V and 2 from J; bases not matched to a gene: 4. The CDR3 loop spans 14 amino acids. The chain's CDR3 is CASSDAQGPYEQYF. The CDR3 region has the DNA TGTGCCAGCAGTGATGCACAGGGGCCCTACGAGCAGTACTTC.

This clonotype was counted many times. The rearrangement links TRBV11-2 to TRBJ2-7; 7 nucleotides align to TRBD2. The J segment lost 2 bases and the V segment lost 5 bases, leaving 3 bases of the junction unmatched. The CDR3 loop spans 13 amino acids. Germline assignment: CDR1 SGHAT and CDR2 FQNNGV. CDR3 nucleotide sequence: TGTGCCAGCAGCCTTACTAGCGCCTACGAGCAGTACTTC. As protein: CASSLTSAYEQYF. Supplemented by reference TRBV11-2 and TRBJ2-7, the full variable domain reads EAGVAQSPRYKIIEKRQSVAFWCNPISGHATLYWYQQILGQGPKLLIQFQNNGVVDDSQLPKDRFSAERLKGVDSTLKIQPAKLEDSAVYLCASSLTSAYEQYFGPGTRLTVT.

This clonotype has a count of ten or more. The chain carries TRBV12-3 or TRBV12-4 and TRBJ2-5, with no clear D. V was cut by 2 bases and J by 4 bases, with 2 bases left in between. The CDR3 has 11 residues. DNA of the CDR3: TGTGCCAGCAGTTTAATAGAGACCCAGTACTTC. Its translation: CASSLIETQYF.

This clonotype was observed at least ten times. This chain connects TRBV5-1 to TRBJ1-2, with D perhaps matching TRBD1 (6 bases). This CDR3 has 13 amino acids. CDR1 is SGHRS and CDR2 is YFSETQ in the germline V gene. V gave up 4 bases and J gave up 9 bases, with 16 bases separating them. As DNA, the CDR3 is TGCGCCAGCAGCGACCTCCAGGGGCTGAGCTACACCTTC. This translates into CASSDLQGLSYTF.

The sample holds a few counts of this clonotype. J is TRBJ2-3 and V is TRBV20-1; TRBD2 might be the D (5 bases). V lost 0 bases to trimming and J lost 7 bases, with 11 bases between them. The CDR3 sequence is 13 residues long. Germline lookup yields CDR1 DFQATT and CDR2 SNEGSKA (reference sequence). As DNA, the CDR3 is TGCAGTGCTAGAGATTACCTAGCTAATACGCAGTATTTT. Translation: CSARDYLANTQYF.

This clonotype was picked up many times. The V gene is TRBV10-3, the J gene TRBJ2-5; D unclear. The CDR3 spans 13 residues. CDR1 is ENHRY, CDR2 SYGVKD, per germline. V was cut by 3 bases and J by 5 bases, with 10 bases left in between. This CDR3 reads CAISDSGLETQYF. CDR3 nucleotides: TGTGCCATCAGTGATTCCGGGTTGGAGACCCAGTACTTC.

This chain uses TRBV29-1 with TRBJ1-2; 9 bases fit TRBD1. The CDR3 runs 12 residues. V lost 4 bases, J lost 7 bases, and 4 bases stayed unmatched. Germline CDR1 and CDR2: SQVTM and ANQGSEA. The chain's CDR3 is CSVGGTGPGYTF. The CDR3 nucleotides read TGCAGCGTTGGAGGGACAGGGCCTGGCTACACCTTC.

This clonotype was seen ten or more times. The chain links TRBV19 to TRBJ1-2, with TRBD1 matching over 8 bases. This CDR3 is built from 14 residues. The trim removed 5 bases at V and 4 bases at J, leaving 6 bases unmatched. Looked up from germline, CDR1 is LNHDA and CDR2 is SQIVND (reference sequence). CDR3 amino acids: CASSGTGWGYGYTF. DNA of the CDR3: TGTGCCAGTAGTGGGACAGGTTGGGGCTATGGCTACACCTTC.